This T cell receptor (beta chain) is drawn from a study of T cell responses to AZD1222 COVID-19 vaccine (dated by TCRdb to the early 2020s). In terms of the full investigation: AZD1222 recipients whose second dose came at about 4 weeks and those whose second dose came at about 12 weeks were combined into one group, since spike-specific TCR depth and breadth did not differ between the two schedules. A total of approximately 240 trial participants underwent TCR sequencing, of whom about 210 had received two doses of AZD1222 and around 25 had received two doses of the MenACWY control vaccine. Trial participants were enrolled into age subgroups of 18-55, 56-69 and 70-plus years, which contained about 150, 28 and 57 TCR-sequenced participants, respectively. The investigation overall reported the following: Participants were mostly white British and included more females than males, and it was suggested by the authors that clonal diversity may have been underestimated. Spike-specific TCR breadth and depth rose significantly after two AZD1222 doses compared with day 0 and with MenACWY recipients. The 56-69-year group was small, and its depth increase did not reach significance, likely because of low power. Reportedly, almost half of the unique spike-specific TCRs recognized epitopes lying outside the regions that are mutated in the B.1.351 and B.1.1.7 variants. Because no samples from the day 14 peak response were available, repertoires could be characterized only after the peak T cell response. Conclusions about previously exposed vaccinees are limited because only five or six AZD1222 recipients were SARS-CoV-2 seropositive at baseline. The vaccine-associated CD4 TCRs covered the entire spike protein, and the dominant responses fell in regions 160-218 and 743-854.

In the case of this clone: Its antigen remains unidentified. No much larger clone exists at a distance of one base, and base qualities are not known.

The CDR3 regions of human TCRbeta chains were analyzed by immunosequencing. Under the source paper's analysis protocol: TCRs in the repertoires were compared against a reference library of SARS-CoV-2-specific TCRs that had been generated with the MIRA antigen-specificity platform. Breadth was defined as the fraction of unique TCRs that were SARS-CoV-2-associated, and depth was defined as the fraction of total T cells that were SARS-CoV-2-associated. Each spike-specific TCR was assigned to its reactive spike region and to a CD4 or CD8 class using the MIRA data. Log10-transformed breadth and depth values were compared by one-way ANOVA with Sidak's multiple comparisons tests. TCRdb retrieved this table from immuneACCESS and kept in-frame rearrangements only. Not all clones are present; in checked studies, unresolved V genes account for under half, and no reason is known for the remainder. The DNA was the basis for D and trimming; V, J and clone size are from that table. The sample records about 120,000 clones, around 81% of which are singletons. Less than 5% of the sample is in the top ten clones.

The time point label, read with the paper, signifies: baseline before first vaccination. Samples from vaccinated people were obtained from the UK trials COV001 and COV002, which included a single-blind randomized controlled phase 2/3 trial of AZD1222 (ChAdOx1 nCoV-19) in healthy adults. Trial participant PBMC samples were collected at day 0 and day 28 after the second dose for TCRbeta chain sequencing. The germline V gene sets CDR1 to MNHEY and CDR2 to SVGAGI. From cysteine to phenylalanine, the CDR3 is 15 amino acids long. The retained sequence is limited to the CDR3, 45 bases, with the frame set at the first base. V was cut back by 0 bases and J by 2 bases, leaving a gap of 10 bases between them.

The specimen comprised peripheral blood, sampled on day 0 of AZD1222 vaccination. The receptor's source is an adult in good health. The sequence joins TRBV6-5 to TRBJ1-2; no confident D gene assignment can be made. The DNA is as follows: TGTGCCAGCAGTTACTCGACGGGAATAAACTATGGCTACACCTTC. This is translated as CASSYSTGINYGYTF.